This record looks at one T cell receptor (beta chain) sequence and its context. There is no known antigen for this receptor. Within one base of it there is no much larger clone, and no base qualities were kept. This specimen belongs to a study of blood T cell repertoires in COVID-19 (dated by TCRdb to 2020 to 2021). Looking at the study overall: Samples covering the acute and convalescent phases of COVID-19 were provided by collaborators in the United States, Italy and Spain. The prospective study material was composed of cDNA or gDNA derived from T cells, B-cell-depleted T cells, or PBMCs. The dataset comprised deeply sampled blood TCRbeta repertoires from subjects exposed to, actively infected with, or recovered from COVID-19. The repertoires were released in a freely available public database meant as a resource for research on the immune response to SARS-CoV-2. Samples were obtained from the ongoing ImmuneRACE study (first 160 participants) and from about 1,300 subjects provided by 6 global collaborators. Sample metadata almost always included a de-identified subject ID, COVID-19 status, age in years and sex. Where available, HLA class I and class II types were obtained from metadata supplied by the sample provider rather than from assay-based typing. Overall study outcomes, separate from this receptor: How much clinical and demographic metadata was included differed by source and by participant, and the metadata was provided uncurated.

From its cysteine to its phenylalanine, the CDR3 spans 15 amino acids. Only the CDR3 part of the read is kept: 45 bases, read in frame from the first base. Based on the germline V gene, the CDR1 and CDR2 sequences are SGDLS and YYNGEE. V ends up 0 bases short and J 10 bases short, with an unmatched junction base count of 7. TCRbeta CDR3 regions were amplified from genomic DNA using the immunoSEQ Assay, a bias-controlled multiplex PCR. The paper's processing steps were these. The number of nucleated cells in each sample was estimated by amplification of reference gene primers within the assay. Sequence reads were collapsed and filtered to measure the absolute abundance of every unique TCRbeta CDR3 rearrangement. For each sample, productive Simpson clonality was calculated as the square root of Simpson's diversity index over productive rearrangements. TCRdb obtained this table from immuneACCESS and retained in-frame rearrangements with V and J assigned. These tables miss some clones; where compared with another copy, unresolved V genes account for less than half of the shortfall, and the remainder is unexplained. D and trimming were read from the DNA, whereas the V and J calls and clone size are those reported in that table. This sample gives about 95,000 clones in total; more than 80% of them show up just once. More than 4% of the sample comes from the top ten.

In Seattle, one collaborating source enrolled patients while the infection was active and tracked those patients longitudinally over the course of disease. The collaborating institutions used their own protocols to collect whole blood in K2EDTA tubes. For TCRbeta analysis, collaborators shipped samples in one of three forms: frozen whole blood, isolated PBMCs, or DNA extracted from either of those sample types. What was sequenced was peripheral blood. This receptor was obtained from an older man with COVID-19, enrolled during active disease. The rearranged chain carries TRBV9 and TRBJ2-1; a stretch of 10 junction bases matches TRBD2. The CDR3 protein is CASSVDVAGGREQFF. The DNA sequence is TGTGCCAGCAGCGTAGATGTAGCGGGAGGCCGCGAGCAGTTCTTC.